This TCR beta chain was found in a study of radiotherapy plus CTLA-4 blockade in lung cancer. General study findings and limits: Early blood T cell clone dynamics, with interferon-beta, were reported to best predict response. Researchers report tumor-derived TCR clones expanding in blood after radiotherapy plus ipilimumab.

Profiled with immunoSEQ multiplex PCR; TCRdb holds only in-frame clones, not every one. The repertoire holds roughly 62,000 clones, with around 77% as singletons. Notes on this clone: Its antigen is undetermined.

The CDR3 runs to 15 residues. J lost 0 bases, V lost 6 bases, and 4 bases had no gene match. Germline V gene lookup returns CDR1 MNHEY and CDR2 SVGAGI. Chemo-refractory metastatic non-small-cell lung cancer patients underwent focal radiation alongside CTLA-4 blockade with ipilimumab. The chain uses TRBV6-5 and TRBJ1-5; TRBD1 agrees at 8 bases. This specimen consisted of peripheral blood, obtained from a patient treated with radiotherapy plus ipilimumab. The receptor was derived from a human donor with non-small cell lung cancer who had a complete response to radiotherapy plus ipilimumab. CDR3 in DNA: TGTGCCAGCAGGCCAGGGGGCTTTAGCAATCAGCCCCAGCATTTT. This codes for CASRPGGFSNQPQHF.